This entry lists 18 T cell receptor beta chains sequenced from one sample in a study of T cells in Graves' hyperthyroidism and ophthalmopathy. It was RNA transcripts that yielded the amplified TCR beta CDR3 regions. When the TCR CDR3 underwent first-round RT-PCR, the HTBI primer set was used. A single record per CDR3 protein comes from TCRdb applying MiXCR to the multiplex PCR reads. The data hold a few hundred thousand distinct CDR3 sequences, with approximately 15% observed a single time. The source material was blood. The receptors here all came from a woman between 40 and 55 years old with Graves' ophthalmopathy.

This clonotype was seen ten or more times. The chain carries TRBV12-5 and TRBJ1-1; D ambiguous. The CDR3 is made up of 14 amino acids. Germline loops: CDR1 LGHNT, CDR2 FRNRAP. V was trimmed by 8 bases and J by 4 bases, leaving 17 bases between them. The CDR3 here is CASRSGVGSTEAFF. The CDR3 bases are TGTGCTAGTAGGTCTGGGGTCGGAAGCACTGAAGCTTTCTTT. The whole variable domain, filled in from reference TRBV12-5 and TRBJ1-1, reads DARVTQTPRHKVTEMGQEVTMRCQPILGHNTVFWYRQTMMQGLELLAYFRNRAPLDDSGMPKDRFSAEMPDATLATLKIQPSEPRDSAVYFCASRSGVGSTEAFFGQGTRLTVV.

This clonotype turned up a few times. The gene calls are TRBV10-2 and TRBJ1-1; D possibly corresponds to TRBD1 (5 bases). The CDR3 is 13 amino acids. Germline lookup yields CDR1 WSHSY and CDR2 SAAADI. V was shortened by 4 bases and J by 4 bases, with 10 bases between the two germline ends. CDR3 in amino acids: CASSGGPFTEAFF. In nucleotides, the CDR3 is TGCGCCAGCAGTGGGGGACCTTTCACTGAAGCTTTCTTT.

This clonotype was detected many times. The chain links TRBV7-9 to TRBJ2-5; D assignment may be TRBD1 or TRBD2 (6 bases each). This CDR3 has 12 amino acids. V shed 8 bases and J shed 2 bases, with 9 bases lying between them. The germline gives CDR1 SEHNR, CDR2 FQNEAQ (reference sequence). CDR3 sequence reads: CASGGQQETQYF. The CDR3 nucleotides are TGTGCCAGCGGGGGGCAACAAGAGACCCAGTACTTC.

This clonotype was seen repeatedly, ten times or more. The rearrangement links TRBV3-1 to TRBJ1-3, with 9 bases identical to TRBD1. The CDR3 consists of 15 residues. V trimming: 5 bases; J trimming: 6 bases; junction bases outside the gene matches: 8. Germline lookup yields CDR1 LGHDT and CDR2 YNNKEL (reference sequence). Written as DNA, the CDR3 is TGTGCCAGCAGCGCTATACGGACAGGGGAAAACACCATATATTTT. Its translation is CASSAIRTGENTIYF.

This chain connects TRBV5-1 to TRBJ1-5; tentatively, D is TRBD1 (5 bases). Between the trimmed V and J ends, which lost 0 bases and 1 base, there was a span of 8 bases. CDR1 and CDR2 (germline): SGHRS, YFSETQ. The CDR3 contains 15 residues. CDR3 amino acids: CASSLEPGSNQPQHF. The CDR3 bases are TGCGCCAGCAGCTTGGAACCAGGGAGCAATCAGCCCCAGCATTTT.

A note on this clonotype: The germline gene is not matched at one end of the junction; a read error may be the cause. The V call is TRBV10-3, the J call TRBJ2-3; maybe TRBD2 (6 bases). The CDR3 contains 13 residues. Germline CDR1 ENHRY, CDR2 SYGVKD. The CDR3 DNA is TGTGCCACCAGTGGAGGGGGCACAGATACGCAGTATTTT. It yields the protein CATSGGGTDTQYF.

This clonotype was counted a few times. The chain carries TRBV19 and TRBJ1-5; weak D call: TRBD1 (6 bases). Germline assignment: CDR1 LNHDA and CDR2 SQIVND (reference sequence). This CDR3 region has 15 residues. The V gene lost 0 bases and the J gene lost 4 bases, with 10 bases spanning the gap. In DNA form, the CDR3 reads TGTGCCAGTAGTATAGAAGTAGACAGGAATCAGCCCCAGCATTTT. It encodes CASSIEVDRNQPQHF.

In the case of this clonotype: A single base separates this from a much larger clone, so it may be a read error. The V gene is TRBV10-3, the J gene TRBJ1-3, with D perhaps TRBD1 (5 bases). This CDR3 has 15 residues. From germline, CDR1 is ENHRY and CDR2 SYGVKD. CDR3 amino acids: CASSEPDNSGNTIYF. The CDR3 bases are TGTGCCAGCAGTGAGCCGGACAACTCTGGAAACACCATATATTTT.

This clonotype has a count of ten or more. In DNA, the CDR3 is TGTGCCAGCAGCTTGATGCCGGGACAGATTAATGAAAAACTGTTTTTT. It codes for CASSLMPGQINEKLFF. The gene calls are TRBV11-2 and TRBJ1-4, with 7 bases matching TRBD1. The CDR3 totals 16 residues. Trimming cost V 3 bases and J 4 bases; bases outside gene matches: 8. Germline loops: CDR1 SGHAT, CDR2 FQNNGV.

This clonotype was seen repeatedly, ten times or more. The rearrangement joins TRBV15 to TRBJ1-1; 10 positions agree with TRBD1. J gave up 12 bases and V 1 base, and 5 bases lay outside the gene matches. The germline V gene has CDR1 LNHNV and CDR2 YYDKDF (reference sequence). The CDR3 has 13 residues. The CDR3: CATSRAGTGVSFF. The CDR3 DNA sequence: TGTGCCACCAGCAGAGCCGGGACAGGGGTATCTTTCTTT.

This clonotype was found many times. The chain is built from TRBV10-3 and TRBJ2-3; 9 positions match TRBD2. The germline V gene has CDR1 ENHRY and CDR2 SYGVKD. The CDR3 is made up of 15 amino acids. V lost 7 bases, J lost 2 bases, and 7 bases stayed unmatched. CDR3 protein: CAITGGLATTDTQYF. In DNA form, the CDR3 reads TGTGCCATCACTGGGGGACTAGCCACCACAGATACGCAGTATTTT.

Ten or more counts support this clonotype. V is TRBV6-1 and J is TRBJ1-1, with a possible D match to TRBD1 (6 bases). Deletions cut 11 bases from V and 3 bases from J, with 19 bases between. The CDR3 sequence is 14 residues long. Germline V gene sequence: CDR1 MNHNS, CDR2 SASEGT. The CDR3 DNA reads TGTGCCGTACGCCGGGACAATGTCGACACTGAAGCTTTCTTT. This codes for CAVRRDNVDTEAFF.

J is TRBJ2-1 and V is TRBV20-1, with 10 bases that match TRBD1. The J segment lost 7 bases and the V segment lost 6 bases, leaving 15 bases of the junction unmatched. This CDR3 is 16 amino acids long. Germline values: CDR1 DFQATT, CDR2 SNEGSKA (reference sequence). In nucleotides, the CDR3 is TGCAGTGCGCACCCATCCGGGACAGGGGTCATTAATGAGCAGTTCTTC. Translating gives CSAHPSGTGVINEQFF.

This clonotype was recorded many times. The rearrangement joins TRBV27 to TRBJ2-7; 9 bases agree with TRBD2. The V and J ends lost 5 bases and 2 bases, in that order; junction bases with no gene match: 7. Germline loops: CDR1 MNHEY, CDR2 SMNVEV (reference sequence). CDR3 length equals 15 residues. CDR3 coding DNA: TGTGCCAGCAGTCCCTACGCGGGGGGGCCCTACGAGCAGTACTTC. Amino acid sequence: CASSPYAGGPYEQYF.

V is TRBV5-4 and J is TRBJ2-3; 12 bases are a match to TRBD2. V gave up 3 bases and J gave up 3 bases; unmatched junction bases: 11. The CDR3 has 18 amino acids. In germline, CDR1 is SGHNT, CDR2 YYREEE (reference sequence). The DNA of the CDR3 is TGTGCCAGCAGCTCCCCTAGCGGGAGGGGATTTTGGACAGATACGCAGTATTTT. Translated: CASSSPSGRGFWTDTQYF.

There are a few counts of this clonotype. The chain uses TRBV15 and TRBJ2-4; D possibly corresponds to TRBD2 (5 bases). Germline CDR1 and CDR2: LNHNV and YYDKDF (reference sequence). There are 15 residues in the CDR3. V lost 5 bases, J lost 7 bases, and 18 bases lay in between. The DNA of the CDR3 is TGTGCCACCAGCTCCCGGTCGGGCCCGGGGAACATTCAGTACTTC. As protein: CATSSRSGPGNIQYF. The variable domain in full, completed from reference TRBV15 and TRBJ2-4, reads DAMVIQNPRYQVTQFGKPVTLSCSQTLNHNVMYWYQQKSSQAPKLLFHYYDKDFNNEADTPDNFQSRRPNTSFCFLDIRSPGLGDTAMYLCATSSRSGPGNIQYFGAGTRLSVL.

This clonotype was recorded many times. The chain links TRBV29-1 to TRBJ2-7; D may be TRBD1 or TRBD2 (5 bases each). The CDR3 is made up of 15 amino acids. CDR1 is SQVTM, CDR2 ANQGSEA, per germline. Deletions cut 1 base from V and 2 bases from J, with 15 bases between. CDR3 sequence reads: CSVEGSEGKTYEQYF. CDR3 sequence (DNA): TGCAGCGTTGAAGGCTCCGAGGGGAAGACCTACGAGCAGTACTTC.

V and J are TRBV5-1 and TRBJ1-6, with D uncertain. CDR3 length: 13 residues. Per the germline V gene, CDR1 is SGHRS and CDR2 is YFSETQ. V lost 0 bases to trimming and J lost 10 bases, with 8 bases between them. The CDR3 is CASSLGVDSPLHF. Here the CDR3 DNA reads TGCGCCAGCAGCTTGGGGGTGGACTCACCCCTCCACTTT.